These 25 T cell receptor beta chains were all obtained from the same sample, sequenced in a study of response to subunit inactivated influenza vaccine. One entry per CDR3 protein results from TCRdb running MiXCR on the RT-PCR reads. The data contain under 200,000 distinct CDR3 sequences, 12% of them singletons. These data were also reused for a study on T cells expressing NK-cell markers. From that report: Researchers built TCR beta cDNA using 5'RACE template switching with UMIs.

This specimen consisted of CD8+ T cells sorted from PBMCs, obtained 11 to 12 days after vaccination. The receptors here all came from a man aged 45-60 years who received an inactivated influenza vaccine.

The rearrangement links TRBV29-1 to TRBJ2-7, with D perhaps matching TRBD2 (5 bases). The germline V and J ends were trimmed by 4 bases and 0 bases, with 22 bases remaining between them. The V gene's germline CDR1 is SQVTM and CDR2 ANQGSEA. CDR3 length: 17 amino acids. CDR3 DNA: TGCAGCGTTGGACTAAATGGCGGGTTGCGGAGCTCCTACGAGCAGTACTTC. Protein sequence: CSVGLNGGLRSSYEQYF.

This clonotype was seen many times. The V gene is TRBV29-1, the J gene TRBJ2-3; TRBD2 matches 9 bases. Germline V gives CDR1 SQVTM, CDR2 ANQGSEA. This CDR3 is built from 16 residues. After removal of 4 bases from V and 2 bases from J, the junction contained 10 bases not matched to a gene. CDR3 coding DNA: TGCAGCGTTGTTACAGGGACTAGCTTCCACACAGATACGCAGTATTTT. Protein sequence: CSVVTGTSFHTDTQYF.

The chain combines TRBV28 with TRBJ2-3; TRBD1 might be the D (6 bases). Germline assignment: CDR1 MDHEN and CDR2 SYDVKM. V gave up 5 bases and J gave up 2 bases, with 14 bases separating them. This CDR3 is built from 15 residues. The CDR3 spells CASSIYRDDTDTQYF. DNA for the CDR3: TGTGCCAGCAGTATCTACAGGGACGACACAGATACGCAGTATTTT.

This clonotype showed up many times. The V call is TRBV4-3, the J call TRBJ2-1; possible D gene TRBD2, 7 bases. V was trimmed by 1 base and J by 2 bases, leaving 15 bases between them. The CDR3 runs to 17 residues. Germline CDR1 LGHNA, CDR2 YSLEER. CDR3 in amino acids: CASSQAGGRRPYNEQFF. Written as DNA, the CDR3 is TGCGCCAGCAGCCAAGCGGGGGGCAGGCGCCCCTACAATGAGCAGTTCTTC.

The chain employs TRBV11-2 and TRBJ1-1, with 9 bases that match TRBD1. The germline V gene encodes CDR1 SGHAT and CDR2 FQNNGV. The V and J ends lost 5 bases and 4 bases, in that order; junction bases with no gene match: 5. This CDR3 comprises 14 residues. The CDR3 region has the DNA TGTGCCAGCAGCACCCGGGACAGGGTCACTGAAGCTTTCTTT. Its translation is CASSTRDRVTEAFF.

This clonotype was seen more than once but under ten times. This chain connects TRBV6-1 to TRBJ2-7; 8 positions match TRBD1. The V gene's germline CDR1 is MNHNS and CDR2 SASEGT. The junction had 5 bases not matched to a gene; V was cut back by 1 base and J by 6 bases. There are 14 residues in the CDR3. The CDR3 here is CASSEETGGREQYF. CDR3 nucleotide sequence: TGTGCCAGCAGTGAAGAAACAGGGGGGCGCGAGCAGTACTTC.

V gene TRBV7-2 combines with J gene TRBJ2-1, with 10 bases matching TRBD2. Trimming took 5 bases from V and 9 from J; bases not matched to a gene: 7. The CDR3 is made up of 14 amino acids. CDR1 and CDR2 (germline): SGHTA, FQGNSA. CDR3 DNA: TGTGCCAGCAGCCCCCCCCCTAGCGGGGGTGAGCAGTTCTTC. Protein: CASSPPPSGGEQFF.

The chain has TRBV4-3 and TRBJ2-7; possible D gene TRBD1, 5 bases. CDR3 length: 16 residues. Trimming stripped 0 bases from V and 2 bases from J, with 14 bases between. CDR1 LGHNA and CDR2 YSLEER come from the germline V gene. The DNA of the CDR3 is TGCGCCAGCAGCCAAGAGTACACAGGTCCTACCTACGAGCAGTACTTC. Translation gives CASSQEYTGPTYEQYF.

The J gene is TRBJ2-1, the V gene TRBV27; TRBD2 matches at 12 bases. Trimming removed 5 bases from V and 7 bases from J; junction bases left unmatched: 6. In germline, CDR1 is MNHEY, CDR2 SMNVEV (reference sequence). CDR3 length: 15 amino acids. CDR3 sequence: CASSIGTSGWNEQFF. In nucleotides, the CDR3 is TGTGCCAGCAGTATCGGGACTAGCGGGTGGAATGAGCAGTTCTTC.

This clonotype occurred a few times. This chain uses TRBV9 with TRBJ2-2; D may correspond to TRBD1 or TRBD2 (6 bases each). V lost 0 bases, J lost 1 base, and 10 bases lay in between. Germline V CDR1 and CDR2: SGDLS, YYNGEE. The CDR3 loop spans 16 amino acids. The CDR3 protein is CASSVEGGLNTGELFF. CDR3 DNA sequence: TGTGCCAGCAGCGTAGAGGGGGGATTGAACACCGGGGAGCTGTTTTTT. Looking up the rest from reference TRBV9 and TRBJ2-2 gives the full variable domain: DSGVTQTPKHLITATGQRVTLRCSPRSGDLSVYWYQQSLDQGLQFLIQYYNGEERAKGNILERFSAQQFPDLHSELNLSSLELGDSALYFCASSVEGGLNTGELFFGEGSRLTVL.

The table lists this clonotype with many counts. The DNA for the CDR3 is TGCAGCGTTAAAAGGGGCTATGAGCAGTTCTTC. Amino acids: CSVKRGYEQFF. The V call is TRBV29-1, the J call TRBJ2-1; possibly TRBD1 for D (5 bases). The CDR3 length is 11 residues. Germline V gene sequence: CDR1 SQVTM, CDR2 ANQGSEA. V was clipped by 5 bases and J by 8 bases, with 10 bases between them.

This clonotype was recorded at least ten times. The chain recombines TRBV7-6 with TRBJ2-1; D gene ambiguous. Germline assignment: CDR1 SGHVS and CDR2 FNYEAQ. The CDR3 has 12 amino acids. Trimming took 5 bases from V and 7 from J, leaving 9 bases between them. The CDR3 region is CASSLTWNEQFF. Here the CDR3 DNA reads TGTGCCAGCAGCCTGACATGGAATGAGCAGTTCTTC. Full variable domain (missing parts from reference TRBV7-6 and TRBJ2-1): GAGVSQSPRYKVTKRGQDVALRCDPISGHVSLYWYRQALGQGPEFLTYFNYEAQQDKSGLPNDRFSAERPEGSISTLTIQRTEQRDSAMYRCASSLTWNEQFFGPGTRLTVL.

This clonotype has at least ten counts. The rearrangement links TRBV6-6 to TRBJ1-5; D is perhaps TRBD1 (5 bases). The germline V and J ends were trimmed by 7 bases and 6 bases, with 13 bases remaining between them. Germline V lookup: CDR1 MNHNY, CDR2 SVGAGI (reference sequence). The CDR3 is made up of 13 amino acids. For the CDR3, the DNA is TGTGCCAGCACCGTGGGGGGAGCTCAGCCCCAGCATTTT. This translates into CASTVGGAQPQHF.

Many counts were recorded for this clonotype. The V gene is TRBV20-1, the J gene TRBJ2-1; tentative D call: TRBD2 (6 bases). Germline V gene data show CDR1 as DFQATT and CDR2 as SNEGSKA (reference sequence). V lost 0 bases and J lost 2, with 11 bases in between. The CDR3 spans 15 residues. CDR3 region: CSARDRWTTYNEQFF. The CDR3 coding sequence is TGCAGTGCTAGAGATAGATGGACTACCTACAATGAGCAGTTCTTC.

In this sample, this clonotype turned up many times. V is TRBV28 and J is TRBJ2-7; 12 bases align to TRBD1. After removal of 3 bases from V and 4 bases from J, the junction contained 10 bases not matched to a gene. Germline values: CDR1 MDHEN, CDR2 SYDVKM. The CDR3 is made up of 17 amino acids. The DNA of the CDR3 is TGTGCCAGCAGTTTCTCCATCGGGACAGGGGGCCAATACGAGCAGTACTTC. Translation gives CASSFSIGTGGQYEQYF. The variable domain in full, with the rest retrieved from reference TRBV28 and TRBJ2-7, is DVKVTQSSRYLVKRTGEKVFLECVQDMDHENMFWYRQDPGLGLRLIYFSYDVKMKEKGDIPEGYSVSREKKERFSLILESASTNQTSMYLCASSFSIGTGGQYEQYFGPGTRLTVT.

The chain carries TRBV2 and TRBJ2-7; no definite D call. The CDR3 is 14 amino acids. In germline, CDR1 is SNHLY, CDR2 FYNNEI. The V end lost 1 base, the J end lost 5 bases, and 12 bases lay between the germline ends. As DNA, the CDR3 is TGTGCCAGCAGTGAAGGCGCCAGGTTGGACGAGCAGTACTTC. Translated: CASSEGARLDEQYF.

V gene TRBV11-2 combines with J gene TRBJ1-1, with D perhaps matching TRBD1 (5 bases). V was trimmed by 3 bases and J by 0 bases, leaving 17 bases between them. Germline CDR1 is SGHAT and CDR2 is FQNNGV. The CDR3 sequence is 17 residues long. The CDR3 region is CASSFVARDVMNTEAFF. As DNA, the CDR3 is TGTGCCAGCAGCTTCGTCGCCCGGGACGTGATGAACACTGAAGCTTTCTTT. Filled out from reference TRBV11-2 and TRBJ1-1, the complete variable domain reads EAGVAQSPRYKIIEKRQSVAFWCNPISGHATLYWYQQILGQGPKLLIQFQNNGVVDDSQLPKDRFSAERLKGVDSTLKIQPAKLEDSAVYLCASSFVARDVMNTEAFFGQGTRLTVV.

This clonotype has just a few counts. The gene calls are TRBV7-8 and TRBJ2-7, with 11 bases fitting TRBD2. V trimming: 4 bases; J trimming: 6 bases; junction bases outside the gene matches: 8. CDR1 and CDR2 (germline): SGHVS, FQNEAQ. This CDR3 spans 15 amino acids. CDR3 sequence reads: CASSSSSGRVGEQYF. The CDR3 DNA sequence: TGTGCCAGCAGCTCAAGTAGCGGGAGGGTGGGCGAGCAGTACTTC. Full variable domain (missing parts from reference TRBV7-8 and TRBJ2-7): GAGVSQSPRYKVAKRGQDVALRCDPISGHVSLFWYQQALGQGPEFLTYFQNEAQLDKSGLPSDRFFAERPEGSVSTLKIQRTQQEDSAVYLCASSSSSGRVGEQYFGPGTRLTVT.

The V gene is TRBV20-1, the J gene TRBJ2-1, with 10 bases lining up with TRBD2. V was clipped by 0 bases and J by 7 bases; unmatched bases: 6. CDR1 is DFQATT and CDR2 is SNEGSKA in the germline V gene (reference sequence). The CDR3 is 15 amino acids. The CDR3 here is CSARDLAGGMNEQFF. CDR3 bases: TGCAGTGCTAGAGATTTAGCGGGAGGTATGAATGAGCAGTTCTTC.

This clonotype turned up a few times. The V and J genes are TRBV6-1 and TRBJ2-7; D call uncertain. The CDR3 has 10 residues. V lost 6 bases and J 2 bases, leaving 2 bases between the germline ends. Germline lookup yields CDR1 MNHNS and CDR2 SASEGT. This CDR3 reads CASRTYEQYF. The CDR3 bases are TGTGCCAGCAGGACCTACGAGCAGTACTTC.

This clonotype has just a few counts. The chain carries TRBV27 and TRBJ2-1; 9 nucleotides align to TRBD2. This CDR3 comprises 15 residues. V was clipped by 8 bases and J by 4 bases; unmatched bases: 9. Germline V gene lookup returns CDR1 MNHEY and CDR2 SMNVEV (reference sequence). CDR3 in DNA: TGTGCCAGCCTCGAGACTAGCGGCCCGTACAATGAGCAGTTCTTC. Translating it yields CASLETSGPYNEQFF.

This clonotype was picked up a small number of times. V and J are TRBV4-3 and TRBJ2-2, with 10 bases matching TRBD2. CDR1 and CDR2 from the germline V gene are LGHNA and YSLEER. V was clipped by 2 bases and J by 6 bases; unmatched bases: 6. The CDR3 length is 16 residues. CDR3 region: CASSQQRLAGSGELFF. CDR3 nucleotide sequence: TGCGCCAGCAGCCAACAACGACTAGCGGGTTCCGGGGAGCTGTTTTTT.

This clonotype has at least ten counts. The chain is built from TRBV29-1 and TRBJ2-7, with TRBD2 identical over 13 bases. There are 16 residues in the CDR3. The V segment lost 2 bases and the J segment 2 bases; nucleotides outside the gene matches: 6. Germline CDR1 and CDR2: SQVTM and ANQGSEA. The CDR3 bases are TGCAGCGTTGAACTTGGGACTAGCGGGGTGACCTACGAGCAGTACTTC. Its translation is CSVELGTSGVTYEQYF.

This clonotype was counted only a few times. The chain employs TRBV7-2 and TRBJ2-1, with 12 positions matching TRBD2. The CDR3 loop spans 16 amino acids. Losses at the gene ends were 5 bases for V and 0 bases for J; bases not matched to a gene: 2. Germline V gives CDR1 SGHTA, CDR2 FQGNSA. The CDR3 here is CASSGLAGSSYNEQFF. The CDR3 DNA reads TGTGCCAGCAGCGGACTAGCGGGAAGCTCCTACAATGAGCAGTTCTTC.

This clonotype was counted many times. The chain recombines TRBV29-1 with TRBJ2-1, with 10 nucleotides matching TRBD2. Germline CDR1 SQVTM, CDR2 ANQGSEA. Germline trimming cut 2 bases from V and 8 bases from J; bases unmatched to any gene: 6. CDR3 length: 14 amino acids. CDR3 DNA sequence: TGCAGCGTTGAAACCCCTAGCGGGGGCTATGAGCAGTTCTTC. It codes for CSVETPSGGYEQFF.